This TCR beta chain was documented in a study of cytomegalovirus exposure and HLA in healthy donors. Both 60 Vbeta primers and 13 Jbeta primers went into the PCR. The repertoire was sequenced with immunoSEQ multiplex PCR; TCRdb's copy has only in-frame clones and lacks some. The data show 100,000 to 150,000 clones, around 80% seen once. This clone was found a few times. V was pared by 5 bases and J by 5 bases, with 6 bases of the junction left unmatched. Germline loops: CDR1 SGHVS, CDR2 FQNEAQ. The length of the CDR3 is 14 residues. The receptor comes from a man aged 30 to 45 in good health and CMV-seropositive. The sample taken for sequencing was PBMCs. The V call is TRBV7-8, the J call TRBJ2-5; 9 bases fit TRBD1. The CDR3 DNA sequence: TGTGCCAGCAGCACAGACAGGGGGTTGGAGACCCAGTACTTC. It translates to CASSTDRGLETQYF.